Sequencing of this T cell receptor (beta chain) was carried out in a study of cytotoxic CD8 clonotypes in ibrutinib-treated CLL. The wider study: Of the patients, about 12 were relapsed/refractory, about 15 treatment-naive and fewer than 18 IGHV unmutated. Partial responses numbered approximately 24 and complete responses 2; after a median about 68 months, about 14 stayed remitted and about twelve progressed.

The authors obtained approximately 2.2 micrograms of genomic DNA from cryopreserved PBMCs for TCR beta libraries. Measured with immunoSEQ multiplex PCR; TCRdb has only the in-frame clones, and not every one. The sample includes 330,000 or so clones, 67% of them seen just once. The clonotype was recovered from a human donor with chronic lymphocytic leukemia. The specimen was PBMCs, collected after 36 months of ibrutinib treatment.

The CDR3 DNA follows: TGCGCCAGCAGCTTGAGCTTGAGGGAAAAACTGTTTTTT. It yields the protein CASSLSLREKLFF. This rearrangement joins TRBV5-1 to TRBJ1-4; no clear D gene. V was clipped by 1 base and J by 8 bases, with 9 bases between them. This CDR3 has 13 amino acids. Per the germline V gene, CDR1 is SGHRS and CDR2 is YFSETQ.